A single sample is the source of the 22 T cell receptor beta chains below, sequenced in a study of T cells in narcolepsy. Only in-frame clones appear in the TCRdb table, and some are missing; sequencing was by immunoSEQ multiplex PCR. The data contain around 18,000 clones, 65% to 90% of them singletons. The source material was memory (CD45RA-) CD4+ T cells from blood. All receptors come from a human donor in good health.

V and J are TRBV4-1 and TRBJ1-2; no clear D. The CDR3 loop spans 17 amino acids. From germline, CDR1 is MGHRA and CDR2 YSYEKL. Trimming pared 5 bases from V and 4 bases from J, leaving 23 bases between. The CDR3 bases are TGCGCCAGCAGCGGTCGTGGCCAGAACCGAAAGACCTATGGCTACACCTTC. Translating gives CASSGRGQNRKTYGYTF.

This clone was picked up one time. The rearrangement links TRBV11-2 to TRBJ1-3, with unresolved D. The germline V and J ends were trimmed by 5 bases and 0 bases, with 14 bases remaining between them. Germline lookup yields CDR1 SGHAT and CDR2 FQNNGV. This CDR3 region has 16 residues. CDR3 in amino acids: CASSNWAGSSGNTIYF. The CDR3 region has the DNA TGTGCCAGCAGCAACTGGGCAGGCAGCTCTGGAAACACCATATATTTT.

The chain is built from TRBV9 and TRBJ2-1; D is possibly TRBD1 or TRBD2 (5 bases each). From germline, CDR1 is SGDLS and CDR2 YYNGEE. V was pared by 4 bases and J by 6 bases, with 17 bases between. The CDR3 is 15 residues long. The DNA of the CDR3 is TGTGCCAGCAGCCCAGTGGGACGCCCGGTCAATGAGCAGTTCTTC. It translates to CASSPVGRPVNEQFF.

The chain uses TRBV7-8 and TRBJ2-6; D possibly corresponds to TRBD2 (5 bases). The CDR3 contains 19 residues. Trimming took off 1 base at V and 0 bases at J, with 16 bases between the two ends. CDR1 SGHVS and CDR2 FQNEAQ come from the germline V gene. CDR3 residues: CASSLGPVDSYSGANVLTF. CDR3 nucleotides: TGTGCCAGCAGCTTAGGACCGGTGGACTCTTACTCTGGGGCCAACGTCCTGACTTTC.

The genes are TRBV29-1 and TRBJ2-1; 11 nucleotides line up with TRBD1. From germline, CDR1 is SQVTM and CDR2 ANQGSEA. The CDR3 sequence is 13 residues long. The V segment lost 7 bases and the J segment 7 bases; nucleotides outside the gene matches: 6. CDR3 protein: CSEGQGVENEQFF. CDR3 sequence (DNA): TGCAGCGAGGGACAGGGGGTGGAAAATGAGCAGTTCTTC.

This clone has a handful of counts. The chain combines TRBV21-1 with TRBJ2-7; the table assigns TRBD2, which was not confirmed against the DNA. TRBV21-1 is an annotated pseudogene. There are 11 residues in the CDR3. The CDR3 reads CASSRSGEQYF. The CDR3 coding sequence is TGTGCCAGCAGCAGATCCGGCGAGCAGTACTTC.

In this sample, this clone turned up a few times. J is TRBJ2-7 and V is TRBV18; D remains ambiguous. Germline assignment: CDR1 KGHSH and CDR2 LQKENI. Trimming removed 5 bases at V and 2 bases at J, with 7 bases between. This CDR3 has 12 residues. The CDR3 protein is CASSGVPYEQYF. The CDR3 region has the DNA TGTGCCAGCTCAGGGGTCCCCTACGAGCAGTACTTC.

This clone has a single count. An end of the junction differs from the germline gene, which may be a read error. The V gene is TRBV19, the J gene TRBJ2-2; TRBD1 or TRBD2 may be the D gene (5 bases each). This CDR3 has 15 residues. Germline-derived CDR1 and CDR2 are LNHDA and SQIVND (reference sequence). The CDR3 nucleotides read TGTGCCAGTAAAGTTCTCGGGGACGGAACCGAGGAGCTGTTTTTT. It translates to CASKVLGDGTEELFF.

CDR3 sequence (DNA): TGTGCCAGCTGCAGAACAGCCTTACTTAGCACAGATACGCAGTATTTT. As protein: CASCRTALLSTDTQYF. V is TRBV28 and J is TRBJ2-3; no definite D call. The CDR3 has 16 residues. The V gene lost 8 bases and the J gene lost 0 bases, with 18 bases spanning the gap. Germline assignment: CDR1 MDHEN and CDR2 SYDVKM.

This chain connects TRBV30 to TRBJ1-1, with D possibly TRBD1 on 5 matching bases. Germline V lookup: CDR1 GTSNPN, CDR2 SVGIG (reference sequence). The CDR3 length is 12 residues. V dropped 3 bases and J dropped 12 bases, with 17 bases sitting between them. The CDR3 here is CAWSPRQIGTFF. The CDR3 DNA reads as TGTGCCTGGAGCCCCAGACAGATTGGAACTTTCTTT.

V gene TRBV7-6 combines with J gene TRBJ2-5; TRBD2 matches 7 bases. The J call may be wrong; the DNA end is better matched by TRBJ2-7. This CDR3 contains 13 residues. The germline V gene has CDR1 SGHVS and CDR2 FNYEAQ. The chain's CDR3 is CASSLAATYEQYF. CDR3 coding DNA: TGTGCCAGCTCTCTAGCGGCCACCTACGAGCAGTACTTC.

The chain links TRBV28 to TRBJ1-4; TRBD1 matches at 9 bases. CDR3 size: 16 residues. V lost 3 bases to trimming and J lost 3 bases; unmatched junction nucleotides: 5. Germline-derived CDR1 and CDR2 are MDHEN and SYDVKM. The CDR3 spells CASSFGTGLPNEKLFF. The CDR3 DNA reads as TGTGCCAGCAGTTTCGGGACAGGGCTTCCTAATGAAAAACTGTTTTTT.

There are a few counts of this clone. V and J are TRBV6-1 and TRBJ2-7, with D hard to call. The V and J ends lost 6 bases and 1 base respectively, with 7 bases between them. The length of the CDR3 is 12 residues. The V gene's germline CDR1 is MNHNS and CDR2 SASEGT. In nucleotides, the CDR3 is TGTGCCAGCAGCCGCTCATCCTACGAGCAGTACTTC. Encoded protein: CASSRSSYEQYF.

V is TRBV21-1 and J is TRBJ2-2; TRBD1 was called by the table and not checked on the DNA. TRBV21-1 is a pseudogene. The CDR3 totals 17 residues. DNA of the CDR3: TGTGCCAGCAGCAAAGTACGAAGGGACAAATCCACCGGGGAGCTGTTTTTT. It codes for CASSKVRRDKSTGELFF.

This clone was counted a single time. The rearrangement links TRBV6-1 to TRBJ2-1, with 7 bases matching TRBD2. J was trimmed by 9 bases and V by 4 bases; bases with no gene match: 12. The CDR3 runs 15 residues. Germline assignment: CDR1 MNHNS and CDR2 SASEGT. CDR3 DNA sequence: TGTGCCAGCAGTGGCGGGAGTCCACCTGTGGGTGAGCAGTTCTTC. It translates to CASSGGSPPVGEQFF.

This clone has just a few counts. The chain couples TRBV2 to TRBJ1-5; no firm D call. Trimming removed 3 bases from V and 7 bases from J, with 16 bases in between. From germline, CDR1 is SNHLY and CDR2 FYNNEI. The CDR3 totals 15 residues. Written as DNA, the CDR3 is TGTGCCAGCAGTGAGGGCCGCAGCTGGAGCCAGCCCCAGCATTTT. Translation: CASSEGRSWSQPQHF.

The chain joins TRBV30 to TRBJ1-1, with D possibly being TRBD1 (6 bases). The CDR3 runs to 13 residues. V lost 5 bases and J lost 5, with 15 bases in between. Germline V CDR1 and CDR2: GTSNPN, SVGIG (reference sequence). The CDR3 spells CAWERGFGTEAFF. The CDR3, as DNA: TGTGCCTGGGAGAGGGGGTTTGGGACTGAAGCTTTCTTT. Supplemented by reference TRBV30 and TRBJ1-1, the full variable domain reads SQTIHQWPATLVQPVGSPLSLECTVEGTSNPNLYWYRQAAGRGLQLLFYSVGIGQISSEVPQNLSASRPQDRQFILSSKKLLLSDSGFYLCAWERGFGTEAFFGQGTRLTVV.

The CDR3 DNA is TGTGCCAGCAGCTTAGAAAGCTTCTCCTACGAGCAGTACTTC. This sequence encodes CASSLESFSYEQYF. The V call is TRBV11-3, the J call TRBJ2-7; no definite D call. The V and J ends lost 0 bases and 0 bases respectively, with 6 bases between them. Germline V gives CDR1 SGHNT, CDR2 YENEEA. This CDR3 has 14 residues.

The chain recombines TRBV5-6 with TRBJ1-4, with 9 bases matching TRBD1. The junction had 5 bases not matched to a gene; V was cut back by 3 bases and J by 5 bases. Germline CDR1 reads SGHDT; CDR2 reads YYEEEE. This CDR3 is built from 15 residues. For the CDR3, the DNA is TGTGCCAGCAGCTGGCCGGGACAGGGAAATGAAAAACTGTTTTTT. Amino acid sequence: CASSWPGQGNEKLFF.

The chain has TRBV6-5 and TRBJ1-2; weak D call: TRBD1 (5 bases). The germline V gene has CDR1 MNHEY and CDR2 SVGAGI. CDR3 length equals 13 residues. The V and J ends lost 0 bases and 6 bases respectively, with 8 bases between them. The CDR3 DNA is TGTGCCAGCAGTTACTCTATGGGGGATGGCTACACCTTC. Translation gives CASSYSMGDGYTF.

To note about this clone: At one end the junction does not follow the germline gene, possibly because of a read error. The sample has other DNA sequences that encode this CDR3 too. This chain connects TRBV7-8 to TRBJ2-3; D call uncertain. This CDR3 is built from 13 residues. Germline CDR1 is SGHVS and CDR2 is FQNEAQ. The CDR3 bases are TGTGCCAGCAGCTTCGAACTCGCAGATACGCAGTATTTC. This encodes CASSFELADTQYF.

The rearrangement joins TRBV15 to TRBJ2-3, with a tentative D call TRBD2 (5 bases). The CDR3 is 15 amino acids. Germline V gives CDR1 LNHNV, CDR2 YYDKDF (reference sequence). V lost 1 base and J 2 bases, leaving 10 bases between the germline ends. The CDR3, as DNA: TGTGCCACCAGCAGAGGGAGGACGGCCACAGATACGCAGTATTTT. This codes for CATSRGRTATDTQYF.